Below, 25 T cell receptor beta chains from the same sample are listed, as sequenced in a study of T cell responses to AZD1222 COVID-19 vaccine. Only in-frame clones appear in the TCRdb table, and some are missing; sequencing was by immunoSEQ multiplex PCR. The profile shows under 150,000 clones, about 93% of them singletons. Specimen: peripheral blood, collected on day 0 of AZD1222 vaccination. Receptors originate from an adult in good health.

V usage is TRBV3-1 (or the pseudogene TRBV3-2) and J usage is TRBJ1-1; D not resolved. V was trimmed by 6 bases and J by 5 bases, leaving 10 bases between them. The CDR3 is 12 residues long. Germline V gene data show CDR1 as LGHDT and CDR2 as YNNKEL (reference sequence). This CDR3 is CASSRGRTEAFF. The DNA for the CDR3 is TGTGCCAGCAGTCGAGGGAGGACTGAAGCTTTCTTT.

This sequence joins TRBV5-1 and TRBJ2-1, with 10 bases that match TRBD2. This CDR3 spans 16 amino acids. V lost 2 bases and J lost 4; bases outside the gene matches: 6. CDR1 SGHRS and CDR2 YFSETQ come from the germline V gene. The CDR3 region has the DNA TGCGCCAGCAGCTTACCTAGCGGGAGTTTGTACAATGAGCAGTTCTTC. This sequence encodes CASSLPSGSLYNEQFF.

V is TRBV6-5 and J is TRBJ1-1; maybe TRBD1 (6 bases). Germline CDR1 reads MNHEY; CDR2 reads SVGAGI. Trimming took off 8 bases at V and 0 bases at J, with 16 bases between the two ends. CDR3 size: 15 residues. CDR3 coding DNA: TGTGCCAGCTCCCGGGGGGCGCTTATGAACACTGAAGCTTTCTTT. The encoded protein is CASSRGALMNTEAFF.

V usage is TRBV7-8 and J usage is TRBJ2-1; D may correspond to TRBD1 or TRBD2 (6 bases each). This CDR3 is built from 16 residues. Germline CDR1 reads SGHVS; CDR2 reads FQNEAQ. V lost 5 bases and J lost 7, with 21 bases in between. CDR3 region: CASSRGRLPTRNEQFF. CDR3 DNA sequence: TGTGCCAGCAGCAGGGGGAGGCTCCCCACACGGAATGAGCAGTTCTTC.

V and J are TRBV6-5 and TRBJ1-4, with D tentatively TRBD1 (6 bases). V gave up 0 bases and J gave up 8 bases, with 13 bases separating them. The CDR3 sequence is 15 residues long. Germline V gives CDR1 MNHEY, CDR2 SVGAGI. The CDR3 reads CASSYSKQGAEKLFF. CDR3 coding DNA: TGTGCCAGCAGTTACTCGAAACAGGGAGCCGAAAAACTGTTTTTT.

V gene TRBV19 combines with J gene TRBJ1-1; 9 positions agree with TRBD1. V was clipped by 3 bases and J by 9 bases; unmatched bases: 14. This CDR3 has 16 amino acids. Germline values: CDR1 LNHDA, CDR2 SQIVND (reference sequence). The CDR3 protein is CASSIRTQGARGKAFF. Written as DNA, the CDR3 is TGTGCCAGTAGTATCAGGACACAGGGGGCGCGCGGGAAAGCTTTCTTT.

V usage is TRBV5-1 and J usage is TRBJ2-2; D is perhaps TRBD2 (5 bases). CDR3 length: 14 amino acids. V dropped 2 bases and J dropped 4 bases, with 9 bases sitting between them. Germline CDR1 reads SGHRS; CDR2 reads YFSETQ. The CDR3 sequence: CASSLTGITGELFF. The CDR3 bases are TGCGCCAGCAGCTTAACGGGAATCACCGGGGAGCTGTTTTTT.

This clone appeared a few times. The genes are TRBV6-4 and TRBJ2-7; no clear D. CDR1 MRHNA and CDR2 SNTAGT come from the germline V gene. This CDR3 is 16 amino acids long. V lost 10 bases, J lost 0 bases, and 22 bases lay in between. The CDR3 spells CAMSPPGRPLSYEQYF. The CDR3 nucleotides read TGTGCCATGTCACCACCAGGCAGGCCTCTCTCCTACGAGCAGTACTTC.

CDR3 residues: CASEPGGAGGSPLHF. Written as DNA, the CDR3 is TGTGCCAGCGAACCCGGGGGGGCTGGGGGGTCACCCCTCCACTTT. This chain uses TRBV11-2 with TRBJ1-6; weak D call: TRBD1 (6 bases). The CDR3 covers 15 residues. Germline loops: CDR1 SGHAT, CDR2 FQNNGV. Trimming took 8 bases from V and 10 from J, leaving 21 bases between them. Looking up the rest from reference TRBV11-2 and TRBJ1-6 gives the full variable domain: EAGVAQSPRYKIIEKRQSVAFWCNPISGHATLYWYQQILGQGPKLLIQFQNNGVVDDSQLPKDRFSAERLKGVDSTLKIQPAKLEDSAVYLCASEPGGAGGSPLHFGNGTRLTVT.

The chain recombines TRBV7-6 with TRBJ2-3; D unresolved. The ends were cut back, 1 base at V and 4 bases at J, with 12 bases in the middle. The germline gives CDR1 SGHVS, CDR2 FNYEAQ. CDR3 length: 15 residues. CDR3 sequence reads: CASSLVLGFPDTQYF. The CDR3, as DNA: TGTGCCAGCAGCTTAGTTCTGGGTTTTCCAGATACGCAGTATTTT.

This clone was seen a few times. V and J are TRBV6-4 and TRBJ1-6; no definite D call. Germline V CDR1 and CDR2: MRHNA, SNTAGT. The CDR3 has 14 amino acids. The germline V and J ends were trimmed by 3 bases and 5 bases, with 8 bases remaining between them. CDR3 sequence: CASSEGSDNSPLHF. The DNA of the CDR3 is TGTGCCAGCAGTGAGGGTTCGGATAATTCACCCCTCCACTTT.

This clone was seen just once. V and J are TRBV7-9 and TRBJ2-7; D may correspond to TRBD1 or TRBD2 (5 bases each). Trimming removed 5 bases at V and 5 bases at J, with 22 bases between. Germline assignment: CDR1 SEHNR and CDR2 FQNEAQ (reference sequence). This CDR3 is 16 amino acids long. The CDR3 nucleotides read TGTGCCAGCAGCCCGATTTCGGTGGGACCACGCAACGAGCAGTACTTC. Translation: CASSPISVGPRNEQYF.

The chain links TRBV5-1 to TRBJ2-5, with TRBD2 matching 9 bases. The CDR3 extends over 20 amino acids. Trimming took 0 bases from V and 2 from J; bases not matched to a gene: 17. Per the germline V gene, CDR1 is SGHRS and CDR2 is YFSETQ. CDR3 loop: CASSLGRLAASPWGQETQYF. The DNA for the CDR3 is TGCGCCAGCAGCTTGGGCCGACTAGCGGCATCCCCTTGGGGGCAAGAGACCCAGTACTTC. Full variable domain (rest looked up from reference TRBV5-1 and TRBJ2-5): KAGVTQTPRYLIKTRGQQVTLSCSPISGHRSVSWYQQTPGQGLQFLFEYFSETQRNKGNFPGRFSGRQFSNSRSEMNVSTLELGDSALYLCASSLGRLAASPWGQETQYFGPGTRLLVL.

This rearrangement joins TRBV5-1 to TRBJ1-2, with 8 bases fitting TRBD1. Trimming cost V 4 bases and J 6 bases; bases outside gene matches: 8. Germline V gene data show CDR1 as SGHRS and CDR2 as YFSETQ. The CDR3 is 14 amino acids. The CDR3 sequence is CASSQWDRSDGYTF. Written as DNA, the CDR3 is TGCGCCAGCAGCCAATGGGACAGGTCCGATGGCTACACCTTC.

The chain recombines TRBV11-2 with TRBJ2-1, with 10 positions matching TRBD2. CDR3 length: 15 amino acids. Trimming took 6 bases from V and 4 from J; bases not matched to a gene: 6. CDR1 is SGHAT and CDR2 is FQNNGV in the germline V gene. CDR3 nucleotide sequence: TGTGCCAGCAGATACACTAGCGGGGAATACAATGAGCAGTTCTTC. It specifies CASRYTSGEYNEQFF. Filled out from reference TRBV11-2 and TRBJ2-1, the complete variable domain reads EAGVAQSPRYKIIEKRQSVAFWCNPISGHATLYWYQQILGQGPKLLIQFQNNGVVDDSQLPKDRFSAERLKGVDSTLKIQPAKLEDSAVYLCASRYTSGEYNEQFFGPGTRLTVL.

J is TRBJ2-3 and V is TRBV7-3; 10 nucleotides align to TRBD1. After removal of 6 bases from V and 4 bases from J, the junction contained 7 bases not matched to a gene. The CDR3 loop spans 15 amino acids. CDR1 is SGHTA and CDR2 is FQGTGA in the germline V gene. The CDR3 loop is CASRSGQGKADTQYF. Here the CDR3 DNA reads TGTGCCAGCAGGTCGGGACAGGGGAAGGCAGATACGCAGTATTTT.

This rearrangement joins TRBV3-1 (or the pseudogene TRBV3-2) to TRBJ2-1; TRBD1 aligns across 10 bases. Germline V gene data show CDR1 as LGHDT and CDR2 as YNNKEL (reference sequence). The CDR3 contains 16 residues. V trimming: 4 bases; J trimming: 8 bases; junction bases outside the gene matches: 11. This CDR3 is CASSPAVGQGTHEQFF. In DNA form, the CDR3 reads TGTGCCAGCAGCCCCGCCGTGGGACAGGGGACCCATGAGCAGTTCTTC.

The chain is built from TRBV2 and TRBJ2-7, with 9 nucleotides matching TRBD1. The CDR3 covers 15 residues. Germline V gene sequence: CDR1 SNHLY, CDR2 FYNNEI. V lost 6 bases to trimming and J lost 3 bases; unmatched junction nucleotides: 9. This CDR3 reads CASSQSSTGGYEQYF. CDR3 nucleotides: TGTGCCAGCAGCCAGTCTTCGACAGGGGGCTACGAGCAGTACTTC. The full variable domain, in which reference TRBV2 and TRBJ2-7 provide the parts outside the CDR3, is EPEVTQTPSHQVTQMGQEVILRCVPISNHLYFYWYRQILGQKVEFLVSFYNNEISEKSEIFDDQFSVERPDGSNFTLKIRSTKLEDSAMYFCASSQSSTGGYEQYFGPGTRLTVT.

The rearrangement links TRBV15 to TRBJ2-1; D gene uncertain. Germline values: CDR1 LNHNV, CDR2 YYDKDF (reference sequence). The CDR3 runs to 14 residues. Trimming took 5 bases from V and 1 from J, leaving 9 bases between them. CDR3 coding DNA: TGTGCCACCAGCGGTGACGGATCCTACAATGAGCAGTTCTTC. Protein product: CATSGDGSYNEQFF. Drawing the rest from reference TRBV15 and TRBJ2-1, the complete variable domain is DAMVIQNPRYQVTQFGKPVTLSCSQTLNHNVMYWYQQKSSQAPKLLFHYYDKDFNNEADTPDNFQSRRPNTSFCFLDIRSPGLGDTAMYLCATSGDGSYNEQFFGPGTRLTVL.

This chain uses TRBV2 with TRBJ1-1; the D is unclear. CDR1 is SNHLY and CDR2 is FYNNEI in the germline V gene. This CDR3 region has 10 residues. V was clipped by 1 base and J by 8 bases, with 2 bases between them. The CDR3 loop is CASSEGEAFF. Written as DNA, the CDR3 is TGTGCCAGCAGTGAAGGGGAAGCTTTCTTT. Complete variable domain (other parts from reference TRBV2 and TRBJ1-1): EPEVTQTPSHQVTQMGQEVILRCVPISNHLYFYWYRQILGQKVEFLVSFYNNEISEKSEIFDDQFSVERPDGSNFTLKIRSTKLEDSAMYFCASSEGEAFFGQGTRLTVV.

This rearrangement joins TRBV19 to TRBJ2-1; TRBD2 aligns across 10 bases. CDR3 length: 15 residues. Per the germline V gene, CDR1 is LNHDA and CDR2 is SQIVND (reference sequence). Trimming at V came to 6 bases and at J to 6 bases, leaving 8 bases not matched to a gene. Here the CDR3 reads CASRRAGGPSNEQFF. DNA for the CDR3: TGTGCCAGTAGGCGAGCGGGAGGGCCGAGCAATGAGCAGTTCTTC.

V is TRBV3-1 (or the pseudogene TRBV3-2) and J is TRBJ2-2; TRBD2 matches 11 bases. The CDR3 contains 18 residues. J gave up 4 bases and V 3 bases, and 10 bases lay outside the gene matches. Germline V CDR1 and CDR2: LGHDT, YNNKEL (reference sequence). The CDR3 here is CASSQASLAGDLTGELFF. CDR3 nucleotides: TGTGCCAGCAGCCAGGCCTCACTAGCGGGAGACCTCACCGGGGAGCTGTTTTTT.

The CDR3 protein is CASSAESDFSSYNEQFF. In DNA form, the CDR3 reads TGCGCCAGCAGTGCTGAATCGGACTTTTCCTCCTACAATGAGCAGTTCTTC. The rearrangement joins TRBV10-1 to TRBJ2-1; perhaps TRBD2 as D (5 bases). From germline, CDR1 is WNHNN and CDR2 SYGVQD (reference sequence). Trimming removed 4 bases at V and 0 bases at J, with 16 bases between. The CDR3 extends over 17 amino acids.

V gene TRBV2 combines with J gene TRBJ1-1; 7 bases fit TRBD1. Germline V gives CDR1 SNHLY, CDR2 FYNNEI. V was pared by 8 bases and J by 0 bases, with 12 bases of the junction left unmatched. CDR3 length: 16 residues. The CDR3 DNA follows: TGTGCCAGCTCGAGAAACCGACAGGGTCTGAACACTGAAGCTTTCTTT. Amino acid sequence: CASSRNRQGLNTEAFF.

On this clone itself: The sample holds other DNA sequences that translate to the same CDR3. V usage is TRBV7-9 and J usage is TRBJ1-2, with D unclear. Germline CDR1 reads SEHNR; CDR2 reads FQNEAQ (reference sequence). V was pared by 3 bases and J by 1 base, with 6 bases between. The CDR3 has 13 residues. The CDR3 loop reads CASSLGDNYGYTF. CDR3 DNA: TGTGCCAGCAGCTTGGGCGATAACTATGGCTACACCTTC. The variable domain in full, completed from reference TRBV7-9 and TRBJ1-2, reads DTGVSQNPRHKITKRGQNVTFRCDPISEHNRLYWYRQTLGQGPEFLTYFQNEAQLEKSRLLSDRFSAERPKGSFSTLEIQRTEQGDSAMYLCASSLGDNYGYTFGSGTRLTVV.